This record concerns one T cell receptor beta chain sequence. Its antigen is undetermined. V was pared by 2 bases and J by 5 bases, with 14 bases of the junction left unmatched. CDR1 and CDR2 from the germline V gene are SEHNR and FQNEAQ (reference sequence). The CDR3 length is 19 residues. The sample belongs to a study of cytomegalovirus exposure and HLA in healthy donors. Whole-study findings and limits: Relative to equally common others, HLA-associated TCR beta chains showed greater clonal expansion in a later analysis. In vitro checks showed that three CMV-associated chains really do target CMV antigens.

It was with 60 Vbeta and 13 Jbeta primers that the PCR ran. Sequencing used immunoSEQ multiplex PCR; TCRdb keeps in-frame clones, though not all of them. The sample records 150,000 or so clones, 70% to 85% being singletons. Sequencing was performed on PBMCs. The sequence came from a woman in her 40s in good health and CMV-seronegative. The V gene is TRBV7-9, the J gene TRBJ2-2; 10 positions agree with TRBD2. DNA for the CDR3: TGTGCCAGCAGCTTACAGGATATTGGAGCGGGAGGGAGAACCGGGGAGCTGTTTTTT. Amino acid sequence: CASSLQDIGAGGRTGELFF.